This T cell receptor (beta chain) was captured in a study of blood T cell repertoires in COVID-19. Study-level background: Italy, Spain and the United States were the sources of the convalescent and acute COVID-19 samples. The cDNA or gDNA used as material had been derived from T cells, B-cell-depleted T cells, or PBMCs.

The table came from immunoSEQ multiplex PCR; TCRdb's copy has only in-frame clones and leaves some out. The sample lists some 14,000 clones; 60% to 75% were seen once. There are 14 residues in the CDR3. CDR1 SGHTA and CDR2 FQGNSA come from the germline V gene. V was trimmed by 2 bases and J by 7 bases, leaving 12 bases between them. The sequence came from a man aged 65 to 85 with acute or convalescent COVID-19. The chain employs TRBV7-2 and TRBJ2-1; D unclear. The sequenced sample consisted of peripheral blood. The CDR3 loop reads CASSLSREQNEQFF. The CDR3 DNA is TGTGCCAGCAGCTTATCGCGAGAACAGAATGAGCAGTTCTTC.